Listed below are T cell receptor beta chains from one sample, sequenced in a study of T-cell reconstitution after alpha-beta-depleted transplantation in children. TCRdb ran MiXCR on the PCR reads and lists one entry per CDR3 protein. The table has hundreds of thousands of distinct CDR3 sequences, 16% seen once. Sequenced here: PBMCs from the stem cell graft donor, sampled from the stem cell graft. All receptors derive from a human donor who donated a stem cell graft to a child with acute myeloid leukemia. Each CDR3 is given with its conserved first and last residue. A D gene is named only where the DNA matches it firmly. Clone size is stated in some rows and not others, as once, few, many or a class when expanded.

>-|few|TRBJ2-7|TRBV9
TGTGCCAGCAGCGTAGACGGGGATCGGTCCTACGAGCAGTACTTC
CASSVDGDRSYEQYF
>-|-|TRBJ2-7|TRBV5-6
TGTGCCAGCTGCTTGGAGGGGTACGAGCAGTACTTC
CASCLEGYEQYF
>TRBD2|-|TRBJ2-3|TRBV9
TGTGCCAGCAGCGTAGGTCTAGCGGGGGGGCCCGCAGATACGCAGTATTTT
CASSVGLAGGPADTQYF
>-|-|TRBJ1-4|TRBV28
TGTGCCAGCAGTGGGGTACTTGGGACGGCCGAAAAACTGTTTTTT
CASSGVLGTAEKLFF
>TRBD2|few|TRBJ2-3|TRBV7-2
TGTGCCAGCAGCTTCGGACTAGCGGGGGCCACAGATACGCAGTATTTT
CASSFGLAGATDTQYF
>TRBD1|few|TRBJ2-2|TRBV7-3
TGTGCCAGCAGCTTCGGGCAGGGGGCCGGGGAGCTGTTTTTT
CASSFGQGAGELFF
>TRBD1|many|TRBJ2-1|TRBV5-1
TGCGCCAGCACATTTACCGGGACAGGGGCGGGCAATGAGCAGTTCTTC
CASTFTGTGAGNEQFF
>-|-|TRBJ1-2|TRBV7-9
TGTGCCAGCAGCTATGGGGGGCTTGGCTATGGCTACACCTTC
CASSYGGLGYGYTF
>TRBD1|many|TRBJ2-3|TRBV20-1
TGCAGTCAGGGACAGGCAAGCACAGATACGCAGTATTTT
CSQGQASTDTQYF
>-|-|TRBJ2-1|TRBV20-1
TGCAGTGCCCAAGAGGGGTCAGGCACGGGTTACAATGAGCAGTTCTTC
CSAQEGSGTGYNEQFF
>-|-|TRBJ1-4|TRBV5-1
TGCGCCAGCAGCTTCGGGGAGAAATATGAAAAACTGTTTTTT
CASSFGEKYEKLFF
>-|many|TRBJ2-7|TRBV12-3/TRBV12-4
TGTGCCAGCAGTTTAAGGGGTTTC
CASSLRGF
>-|many|TRBJ2-1|TRBV5-1
TGTGCCAGCAGCTTAGCGCAGGGCTACAATGAGCAGTTCTTC
CASSLAQGYNEQFF
>-|many|TRBJ2-3|TRBV4-3
TGCGCCAGCAGCCAAGTTGGCAATACGCAGTATTTT
CASSQVGNTQYF
>TRBD2|many|TRBJ2-1|TRBV20-1
TGCAGTGCTAGAGGCCCCCGGAGCGGGGGGCCCCTTTCCTACAATGAGCAGTTCTTC
CSARGPRSGGPLSYNEQFF
>TRBD2|many|TRBJ2-1|TRBV20-1
TGCAGTGCTGGCGGGACTAGCGGGAGTAATGAGCAGTTCTTC
CSAGGTSGSNEQFF
>-|many|TRBJ2-7|TRBV5-5
TGTGCCAGCAGTGATGAGGGCCCACACGAGCAGTACTTC
CASSDEGPHEQYF
>TRBD1|-|TRBJ1-2|TRBV5-1
TGCGCCAGCAGCTTGGGACCGGGACAGGGAAACTATGGCTACACCTTC
CASSLGPGQGNYGYTF
>-|-|TRBJ2-1|TRBV3-1
TGTGCCAGCAGCTATGGCGGGGGCGGGTCCCTATACAATGAGCAGTTCTTC
CASSYGGGGSLYNEQFF
>-|few|TRBJ1-2|TRBV6-5
TGTGCCAGCAGTTACCTGGGGGAGGATGGCTACACCTTC
CASSYLGEDGYTF
>TRBD2|many|TRBJ2-1|TRBV20-1
TGCAGTGCTAGCGGCGGGGGAAGCTCCTACAATGAGCAGTTCTTC
CSASGGGSSYNEQFF
>TRBD1|few|TRBJ2-7|TRBV30
TGTGCCTGGATTATGACCGATGCGAGGGGGCGCGTATCGTGCGAGCAGTACTTC
CAWIMTDARGRVSCEQYF
>TRBD2|many|TRBJ2-3|TRBV20-1
TGCAGTGCGATAACTAGCGGGGGGGTTATAAGCACAGATACGCAGTATTTT
CSAITSGGVISTDTQYF
>TRBD1|-|TRBJ2-7|TRBV20-1
TGCAGTGCTAGCGAAGTCAGGGGGAACTACGAGCAGTACTTC
CSASEVRGNYEQYF
>-|many|TRBJ2-1|TRBV20-1
TGCAGTGCTAGAGAAGAGGGGTTTGATGGCCCCTACAATGAGCAGTTCTTC
CSAREEGFDGPYNEQFF
>-|-|TRBJ2-1|TRBV12-3/TRBV12-4
TGTGCCAGCAGGCAACAGTCACCCAGCTCCTACAATGAGCAGTTCTTC
CASRQQSPSSYNEQFF
>TRBD1|-|TRBJ1-2|TRBV7-9
TGTGCCAGCAGCACTACAGGGGAGGGAGAAGGCTACACCTTC
CASSTTGEGEGYTF
>TRBD1|many|TRBJ2-1|TRBV5-1
TGCGCCAGCAGCTCACAGGGGGCGAGGTACAATGAGCAGTTCTTC
CASSSQGARYNEQFF
>-|few|TRBJ2-5|TRBV7-3
TGTGCCAGCAGCTTAACTTCGGACGCGTGGGAGACCCAGTACTTC
CASSLTSDAWETQYF
>TRBD2|few|TRBJ2-3|TRBV20-1
TGCAGTGCTAGGCGGGGACTAGCGGGGGGGCCGAGTATCACAGATACGCAGTATTTT
CSARRGLAGGPSITDTQYF
>TRBD1|few|TRBJ1-2|TRBV7-2
TGTGCCAGCAGCCAGAAGACAGGGCCCAACTATGGCTACACCTTC
CASSQKTGPNYGYTF